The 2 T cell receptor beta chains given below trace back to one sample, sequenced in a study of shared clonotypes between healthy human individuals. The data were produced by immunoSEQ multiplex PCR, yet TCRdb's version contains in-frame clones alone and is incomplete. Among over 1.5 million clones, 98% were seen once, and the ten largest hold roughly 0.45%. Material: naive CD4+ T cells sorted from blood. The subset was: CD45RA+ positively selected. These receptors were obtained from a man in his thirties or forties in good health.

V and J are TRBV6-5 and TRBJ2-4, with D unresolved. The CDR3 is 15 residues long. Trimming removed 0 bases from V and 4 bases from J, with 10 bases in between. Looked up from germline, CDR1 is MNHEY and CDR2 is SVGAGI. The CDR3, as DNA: TGTGCCAGCAGTTACTCGAAAGGCCGAAAAAACATTCAGTACTTC. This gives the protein CASSYSKGRKNIQYF.

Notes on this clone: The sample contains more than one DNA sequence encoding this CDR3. The CDR3 nucleotides are TGTGCCAGCTCCCCTAAAACGAACACCGGGGAGCTGTTTTTT. Translation gives CASSPKTNTGELFF. V and J are TRBV6-1 and TRBJ2-2; the D is unclear. Deletions cut 8 bases from V and 0 bases from J, with 10 bases between. The CDR3 length is 14 residues. CDR1 and CDR2 from the germline V gene are MNHNS and SASEGT.